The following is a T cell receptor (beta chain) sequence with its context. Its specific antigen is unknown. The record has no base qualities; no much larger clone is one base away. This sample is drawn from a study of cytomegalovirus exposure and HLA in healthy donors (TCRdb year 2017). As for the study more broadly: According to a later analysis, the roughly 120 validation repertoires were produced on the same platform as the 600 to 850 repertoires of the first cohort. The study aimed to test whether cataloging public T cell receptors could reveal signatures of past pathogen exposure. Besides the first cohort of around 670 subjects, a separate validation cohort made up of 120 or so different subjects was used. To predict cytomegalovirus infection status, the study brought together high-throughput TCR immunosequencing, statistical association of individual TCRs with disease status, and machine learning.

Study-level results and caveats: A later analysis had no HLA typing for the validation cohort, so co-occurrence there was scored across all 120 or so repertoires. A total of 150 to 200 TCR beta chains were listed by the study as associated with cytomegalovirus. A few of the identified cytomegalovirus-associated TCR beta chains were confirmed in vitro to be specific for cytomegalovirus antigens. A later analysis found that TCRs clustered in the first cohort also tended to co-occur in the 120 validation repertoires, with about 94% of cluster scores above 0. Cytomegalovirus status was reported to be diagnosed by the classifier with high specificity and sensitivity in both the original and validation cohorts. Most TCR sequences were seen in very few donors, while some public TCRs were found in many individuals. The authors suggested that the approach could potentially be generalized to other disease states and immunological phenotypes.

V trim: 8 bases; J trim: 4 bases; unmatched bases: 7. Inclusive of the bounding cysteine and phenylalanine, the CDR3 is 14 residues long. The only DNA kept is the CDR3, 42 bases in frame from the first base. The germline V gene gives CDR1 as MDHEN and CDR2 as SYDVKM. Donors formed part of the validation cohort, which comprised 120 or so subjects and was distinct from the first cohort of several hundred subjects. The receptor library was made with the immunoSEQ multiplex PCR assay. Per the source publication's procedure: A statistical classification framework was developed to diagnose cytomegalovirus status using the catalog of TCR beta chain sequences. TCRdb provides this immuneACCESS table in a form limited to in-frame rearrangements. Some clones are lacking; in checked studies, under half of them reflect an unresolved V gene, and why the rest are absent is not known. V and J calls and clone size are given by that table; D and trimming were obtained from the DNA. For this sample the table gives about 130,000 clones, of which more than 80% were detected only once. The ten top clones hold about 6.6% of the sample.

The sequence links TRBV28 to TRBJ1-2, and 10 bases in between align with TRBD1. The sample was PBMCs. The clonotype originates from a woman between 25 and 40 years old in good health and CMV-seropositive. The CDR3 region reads CASLDRGPVYGYTF. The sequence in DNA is TGTGCCAGCTTAGACAGGGGGCCTGTCTATGGCTACACCTTC.